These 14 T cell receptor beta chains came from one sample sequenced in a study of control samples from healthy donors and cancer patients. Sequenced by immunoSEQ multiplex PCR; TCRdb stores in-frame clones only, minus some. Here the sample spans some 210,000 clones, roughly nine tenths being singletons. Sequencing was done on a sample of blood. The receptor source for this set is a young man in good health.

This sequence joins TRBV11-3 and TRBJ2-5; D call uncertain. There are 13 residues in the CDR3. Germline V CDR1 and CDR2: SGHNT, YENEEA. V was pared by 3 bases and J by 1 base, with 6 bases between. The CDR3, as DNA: TGTGCCAGCAGCTTGGGGTTCCAAGAGACCCAGTACTTC. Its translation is CASSLGFQETQYF.

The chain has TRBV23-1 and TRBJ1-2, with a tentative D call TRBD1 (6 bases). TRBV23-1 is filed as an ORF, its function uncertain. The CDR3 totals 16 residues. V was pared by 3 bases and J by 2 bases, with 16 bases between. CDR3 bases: TGCGCCAGCAGTCACCGACAGGTAGCAGGGAACTATGGCTACACCTTC. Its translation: CASSHRQVAGNYGYTF.

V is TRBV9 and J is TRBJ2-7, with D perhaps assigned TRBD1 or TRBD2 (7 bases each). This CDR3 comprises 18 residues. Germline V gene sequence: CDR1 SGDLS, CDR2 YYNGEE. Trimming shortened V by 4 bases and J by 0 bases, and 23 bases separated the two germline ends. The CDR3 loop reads CASSPSGGDPVYSYEQYF. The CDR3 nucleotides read TGTGCCAGCAGCCCATCAGGGGGGGATCCGGTTTACTCCTACGAGCAGTACTTC.

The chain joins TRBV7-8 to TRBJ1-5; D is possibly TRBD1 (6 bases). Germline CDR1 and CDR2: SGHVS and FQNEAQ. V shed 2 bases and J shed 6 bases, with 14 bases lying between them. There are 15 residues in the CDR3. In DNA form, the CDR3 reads TGTGCCAGCAGCTTAAGGGAGGGGGGATTTCAGCCCCAGCATTTT. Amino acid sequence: CASSLREGGFQPQHF.

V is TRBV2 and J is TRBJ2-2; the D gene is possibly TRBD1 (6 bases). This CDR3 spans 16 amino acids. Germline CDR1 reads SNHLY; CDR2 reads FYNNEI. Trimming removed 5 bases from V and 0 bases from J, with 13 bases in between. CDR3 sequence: CASSPTGHANTGELFF. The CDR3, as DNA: TGTGCCAGCAGTCCTACAGGGCACGCGAACACCGGGGAGCTGTTTTTT.

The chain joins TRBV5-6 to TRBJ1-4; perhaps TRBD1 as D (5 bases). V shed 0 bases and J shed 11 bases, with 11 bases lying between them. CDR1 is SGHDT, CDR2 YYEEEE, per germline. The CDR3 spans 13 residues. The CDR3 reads CASSLGQSGKLFF. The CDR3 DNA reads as TGTGCCAGCAGCTTGGGACAGTCCGGGAAACTGTTTTTT.

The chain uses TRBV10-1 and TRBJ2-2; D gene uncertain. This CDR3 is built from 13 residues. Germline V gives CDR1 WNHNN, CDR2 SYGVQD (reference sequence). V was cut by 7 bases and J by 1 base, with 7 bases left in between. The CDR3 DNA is TGCGCCAGCATTGGGGAGAACACCGGGGAGCTGTTTTTT. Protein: CASIGENTGELFF.

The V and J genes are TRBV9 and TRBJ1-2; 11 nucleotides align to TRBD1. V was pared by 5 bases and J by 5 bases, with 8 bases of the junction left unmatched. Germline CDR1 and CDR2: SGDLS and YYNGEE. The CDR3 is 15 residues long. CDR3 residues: CASRGGQGAQYGYTF. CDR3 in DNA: TGTGCCAGCAGGGGAGGACAGGGGGCTCAGTATGGCTACACCTTC.

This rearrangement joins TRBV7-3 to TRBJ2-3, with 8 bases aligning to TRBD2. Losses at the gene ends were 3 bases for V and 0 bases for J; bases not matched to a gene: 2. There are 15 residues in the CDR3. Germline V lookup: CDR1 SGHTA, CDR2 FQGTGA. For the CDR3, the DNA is TGTGCCAGCAGCTTCCAGCGGGGGAGCACAGATACGCAGTATTTT. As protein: CASSFQRGSTDTQYF.

CDR3 loop: CASRHGTGAGNTIYF. The DNA of the CDR3 is TGTGCCAGCAGACACGGGACAGGGGCTGGAAACACCATATATTTT. The chain is built from TRBV6-5 and TRBJ1-3, with 10 bases fitting TRBD1. The CDR3 covers 15 residues. The germline CDR1 and CDR2 sequences are MNHEY and SVGAGI. The trim removed 6 bases at V and 2 bases at J, leaving 4 bases unmatched.

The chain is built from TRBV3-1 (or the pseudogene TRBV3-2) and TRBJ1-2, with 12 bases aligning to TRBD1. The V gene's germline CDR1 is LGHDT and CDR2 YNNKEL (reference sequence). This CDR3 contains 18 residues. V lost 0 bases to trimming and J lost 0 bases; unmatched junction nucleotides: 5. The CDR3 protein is CASSQDRDRGLANYGYTF. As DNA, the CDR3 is TGTGCCAGCAGCCAAGACCGGGACAGGGGGCTAGCTAACTATGGCTACACCTTC.

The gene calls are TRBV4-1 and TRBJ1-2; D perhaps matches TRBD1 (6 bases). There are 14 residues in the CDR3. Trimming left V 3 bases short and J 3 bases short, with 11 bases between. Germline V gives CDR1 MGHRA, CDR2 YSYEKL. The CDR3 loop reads CASSHQGMYYGYTF. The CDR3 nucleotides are TGCGCCAGCAGCCACCAGGGGATGTACTATGGCTACACCTTC.

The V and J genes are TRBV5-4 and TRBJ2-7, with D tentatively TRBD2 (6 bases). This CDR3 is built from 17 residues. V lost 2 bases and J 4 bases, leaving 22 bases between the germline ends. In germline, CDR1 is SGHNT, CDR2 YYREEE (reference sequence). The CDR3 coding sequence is TGTGCCAGCAGCTTCCGGGTGGGGCTGTTTGGGGGGTACGAGCAGTACTTC. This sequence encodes CASSFRVGLFGGYEQYF. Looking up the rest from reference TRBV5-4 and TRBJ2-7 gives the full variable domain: ETGVTQSPTHLIKTRGQQVTLRCSSQSGHNTVSWYQQALGQGPQFIFQYYREEENGRGNFPPRFSGLQFPNYSSELNVNALELDDSALYLCASSFRVGLFGGYEQYFGPGTRLTVT.

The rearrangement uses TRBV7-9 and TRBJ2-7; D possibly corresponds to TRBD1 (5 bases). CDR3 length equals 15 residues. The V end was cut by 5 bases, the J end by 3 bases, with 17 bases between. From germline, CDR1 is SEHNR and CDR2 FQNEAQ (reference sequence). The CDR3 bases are TGTGCCAGCAGCCGCCAACCGACAGCCATCTACGAGCAGTACTTC. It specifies CASSRQPTAIYEQYF.